The 9 T cell receptor beta chains below were found in one sample sequenced in a study of blood T cell repertoires in COVID-19. The method was immunoSEQ multiplex PCR; TCRdb's version includes in-frame clones alone and lacks a portion of them. Here the sample spans under 60,000 clones, approximately 83% being singletons. The specimen was peripheral blood. The origin of the receptors is a human donor in a cohort sampled during active COVID-19.

The rearrangement joins TRBV20-1 to TRBJ1-2, with D perhaps TRBD1 (6 bases). The ends were cut back, 4 bases at V and 6 bases at J, with 9 bases in the middle. The CDR3 has 11 amino acids. Germline assignment: CDR1 DFQATT and CDR2 SNEGSKA (reference sequence). This CDR3 reads CSATGGHGYTF. The CDR3 DNA reads as TGCAGTGCTACGGGGGGGCATGGCTACACCTTC.

The chain combines TRBV28 with TRBJ1-6; tentative D call: TRBD1 (5 bases). Germline CDR1 MDHEN, CDR2 SYDVKM. V lost 6 bases to trimming and J lost 0 bases, with 24 bases between them. This CDR3 is built from 20 residues. CDR3 DNA: TGTGCCAGCAGCCCCTTCTTTCTTGCAGGGCTAAGCTCCTATAATTCACCCCTCCACTTT. It translates to CASSPFFLAGLSSYNSPLHF.

This rearrangement joins TRBV18 to TRBJ1-1; D is uncertain. This CDR3 region has 14 residues. The V end was cut by 4 bases, the J end by 12 bases, with 21 bases between. Germline-derived CDR1 and CDR2 are KGHSH and LQKENI. The CDR3 DNA is TGTGCCAGCTCACTTGCCGGGAGCGGCTTCGAGACTTTCTTT. It codes for CASSLAGSGFETFF.

This clone was recorded a few times. The genes are TRBV7-2 and TRBJ2-1; D might be TRBD2 (5 bases). This CDR3 has 15 amino acids. V was trimmed by 1 base and J by 5 bases, leaving 12 bases between them. The germline CDR1 and CDR2 sequences are SGHTA and FQGNSA. As DNA, the CDR3 is TGTGCCAGCAGCTTAGTCAGGACTGACCACAATGAGCAGTTCTTC. This translates into CASSLVRTDHNEQFF. Filled out from reference TRBV7-2 and TRBJ2-1, the complete variable domain reads GAGVSQSPSNKVTEKGKDVELRCDPISGHTALYWYRQSLGQGLEFLIYFQGNSAPDKSGLPSDRFSAERTGGSVSTLTIQRTQQEDSAVYLCASSLVRTDHNEQFFGPGTRLTVL.

The chain carries TRBV9 and TRBJ2-1; D is perhaps TRBD2 (6 bases). CDR1 SGDLS and CDR2 YYNGEE come from the germline V gene. Deletions cut 0 bases from V and 6 bases from J, with 10 bases between. This CDR3 comprises 14 residues. The CDR3 here is CASSVVGGSNEQFF. The CDR3 DNA sequence: TGTGCCAGCAGCGTAGTGGGGGGTAGCAATGAGCAGTTCTTC.

Remarks on this clone: Other DNA sequences in this specimen translate into the identical CDR3. The chain links TRBV5-1 to TRBJ2-2; 13 bases align to TRBD2. V lost 5 bases and J lost 5; bases outside the gene matches: 6. There are 16 residues in the CDR3. Looked up from germline, CDR1 is SGHRS and CDR2 is YFSETQ. CDR3 sequence: CASRPGTSGVTGELFF. The CDR3 DNA follows: TGCGCCAGCAGACCCGGGACTAGCGGGGTTACCGGGGAGCTGTTTTTT.

The chain links TRBV3-1 (or the pseudogene TRBV3-2) to TRBJ2-1; 9 bases fit TRBD2. Germline V gives CDR1 LGHDT, CDR2 YNNKEL (reference sequence). This CDR3 has 15 residues. V lost 4 bases to trimming and J lost 1 base; unmatched junction nucleotides: 2. Here the CDR3 DNA reads TGTGCCAGCAGCCCGACTAGCGGATCCTACAATGAGCAGTTCTTC. Translated: CASSPTSGSYNEQFF.

The rearrangement links TRBV28 to TRBJ2-6; 8 bases align to TRBD1. The CDR3 runs to 15 residues. From germline, CDR1 is MDHEN and CDR2 SYDVKM. Losses at the gene ends were 6 bases for V and 4 bases for J; bases not matched to a gene: 5. Here the CDR3 DNA reads TGTGCCAGCAGGACGCAGGGGGCCGGGGCCAACGTCCTGACTTTC. Encoded protein: CASRTQGAGANVLTF.

The V call is TRBV6-1, the J call TRBJ1-1, with TRBD1 as a possible D gene (6 bases). The CDR3 is made up of 13 amino acids. V was trimmed by 2 bases and J by 7 bases, leaving 11 bases between them. The germline gives CDR1 MNHNS, CDR2 SASEGT. The chain's CDR3 is CASSERTAVEAFF. The DNA for the CDR3 is TGTGCCAGCAGTGAAAGGACAGCGGTTGAAGCTTTCTTT.